Here is one T cell receptor (beta chain) with its context. Trimming removed 8 bases from V and 4 bases from J, with 9 bases in between. Germline V CDR1 and CDR2: MDHEN, SYDVKM. This CDR3 region has 12 residues. Authors' analysis steps: Scientists estimated how many nucleated cells there were by amplifying reference gene primers. TCRdb's copy holds only in-frame clones and misses some; the assay was immunoSEQ multiplex PCR. The DNA gave D and trimming, while V, J and clone size come from that table. In the table there are about 120,000 clones, about 80% of which are singletons. This entry belongs to a study of blood T cell repertoires in COVID-19. Study as a whole: Specimens from acute and convalescent COVID-19 originated in the United States, Italy and Spain. From T cells, B-cell-depleted T cells, or PBMCs came the material, which was cDNA or gDNA.

The receptor was isolated from a woman of 80 years or more with acute or convalescent COVID-19. Sequencing input: peripheral blood. V is TRBV28 and J is TRBJ1-3; no reliable D call. The CDR3 coding sequence is TGTGCCAGCGGTGAGACAGGAAACACCATATATTTT. The encoded protein is CASGETGNTIYF. The variable domain in full, with the rest retrieved from reference TRBV28 and TRBJ1-3, is DVKVTQSSRYLVKRTGEKVFLECVQDMDHENMFWYRQDPGLGLRLIYFSYDVKMKEKGDIPEGYSVSREKKERFSLILESASTNQTSMYLCASGETGNTIYFGEGSWLTVV.